The 15 T cell receptor beta chains below come from one sample, sequenced in a study of T-cell reconstitution after alpha-beta-depleted transplantation in children. The TCRbeta library incorporated unique molecular identifiers. TCRdb reprocessed the PCR reads via MiXCR and lists one record per CDR3 protein. The table shows about 110,000 distinct CDR3 sequences, with about 6% occurring only once. Sequencing was performed on PBMCs, mostly from graft donor cells, taken 360 days after TCRalphabeta/CD19-depleted stem cell transplant. All receptors come from a male patient between 2 and 15 years old who had a stem cell transplant for acute lymphoblastic leukemia, so the T cells may come from the graft donor.

The sample holds many counts of this clonotype. This chain uses TRBV4-3 with TRBJ2-2, with D tentatively TRBD2 (5 bases). The V and J ends lost 0 bases and 4 bases respectively, with 6 bases between them. Germline V lookup: CDR1 LGHNA, CDR2 YSLEER. The CDR3 contains 14 residues. The CDR3 DNA reads as TGCGCCAGCAGCCAAGATCGGGGCACCGGGGAGCTGTTTTTT. It yields the protein CASSQDRGTGELFF.

This clonotype occurred many times. The chain couples TRBV6-2 or TRBV6-3 to TRBJ2-1; possible D gene TRBD1, 6 bases. Germline CDR1 is MNHEY and CDR2 is SVGEGT. The CDR3 runs 14 residues. V was cut by 2 bases and J by 4 bases, with 9 bases left in between. The CDR3 here is CASSYVQGYNEQFF. CDR3 coding DNA: TGTGCCAGCAGTTACGTACAGGGATACAATGAGCAGTTCTTC.

Many counts were recorded for this clonotype. The chain recombines TRBV9 with TRBJ2-3; 7 positions match TRBD2. This CDR3 has 14 amino acids. Germline loops: CDR1 SGDLS, CDR2 YYNGEE. Trimming removed 6 bases from V and 2 bases from J; junction bases left unmatched: 6. CDR3 in amino acids: CASTAGAFTDTQYF. CDR3 in DNA: TGTGCCAGCACCGCGGGAGCTTTCACAGATACGCAGTATTTT.

This clonotype appeared a few times. The chain carries TRBV9 and TRBJ1-2, with a weak D call TRBD1 (5 bases). V was cut by 1 base and J by 3 bases, with 13 bases left in between. The length of the CDR3 is 15 residues. Germline CDR1 reads SGDLS; CDR2 reads YYNGEE. CDR3 amino acids: CASSVKDKGHYGYTF. DNA of the CDR3: TGTGCCAGCAGCGTAAAGGACAAGGGCCACTATGGCTACACCTTC.

The gene calls are TRBV5-5 and TRBJ1-3; TRBD1 matches 7 bases. CDR3 length: 13 residues. J gave up 8 bases and V 4 bases, and 6 bases lay outside the gene matches. Per germline, CDR1 SGHKS and CDR2 YYEKEE (reference sequence). The CDR3 DNA is TGTGCCAGCAGCCCAAGACAGGGCCACACCATATATTTT. Its protein product is CASSPRQGHTIYF. Looking up the rest from reference TRBV5-5 and TRBJ1-3 gives the full variable domain: DAGVTQSPTHLIKTRGQQVTLRCSPISGHKSVSWYQQVLGQGPQFIFQYYEKEERGRGNFPDRFSARQFPNYSSELNVNALLLGDSALYLCASSPRQGHTIYFGEGSWLTVV.

This clonotype has a count of ten or more. V gene TRBV28 combines with J gene TRBJ2-3, with 7 bases that match TRBD1. From germline, CDR1 is MDHEN and CDR2 SYDVKM. Losses at the gene ends were 10 bases for V and 2 bases for J; bases not matched to a gene: 12. The CDR3 runs to 15 residues. The CDR3 sequence: CANSPGQTYTDTQYF. DNA for the CDR3: TGTGCCAACTCCCCGGGACAGACTTACACAGATACGCAGTATTTT.

This clonotype was seen repeatedly, ten times or more. The gene calls are TRBV10-1 and TRBJ2-5, with D possibly matching TRBD2 (6 bases). Trimming took 1 base from V and 4 from J, leaving 10 bases between them. The germline CDR1 and CDR2 sequences are WNHNN and SYGVQD (reference sequence). The CDR3 contains 14 residues. CDR3 loop: CASSEYSGGETQYF. In DNA, the CDR3 is TGCGCCAGCAGTGAGTATAGCGGCGGAGAGACCCAGTACTTC.

CDR3: CASRTLRQGGFSGANVLTF. CDR3 nucleotide sequence: TGTGCCAGCAGGACACTGAGACAGGGTGGCTTCTCTGGGGCCAACGTCCTGACTTTC. This chain joins TRBV28 and TRBJ2-6, with TRBD1 identical over 7 bases. CDR3 length equals 19 residues. Looked up from germline, CDR1 is MDHEN and CDR2 is SYDVKM. After removal of 6 bases from V and 0 bases from J, the junction contained 14 bases not matched to a gene.

This clonotype appeared a few times. The chain has TRBV7-8 and TRBJ1-1; tentative D call: TRBD1 (6 bases). The CDR3 runs 15 residues. Germline CDR1 SGHVS, CDR2 FQNEAQ. V lost 1 base and J 0 bases, leaving 9 bases between the germline ends. CDR3 in amino acids: CASSLERGVNTEAFF. In DNA, the CDR3 is TGTGCCAGCAGCTTAGAAAGGGGGGTGAACACTGAAGCTTTCTTT.

The chain carries TRBV2 and TRBJ2-3, with D unclear. The CDR3 covers 13 residues. Per the germline V gene, CDR1 is SNHLY and CDR2 is FYNNEI. Trimming removed 4 bases at V and 5 bases at J, with 10 bases between. In DNA form, the CDR3 reads TGTGCCAGCAGTGCAAGGGCAGGAGATACGCAGTATTTT. Its protein product is CASSARAGDTQYF.

Many counts were recorded for this clonotype. The chain links TRBV28 to TRBJ1-5; D remains unclear. This CDR3 is 13 amino acids long. The germline gives CDR1 MDHEN, CDR2 SYDVKM. Trimming removed 7 bases at V and 0 bases at J, with 7 bases between. The CDR3 nucleotides read TGTGCCAGCAAAGTCCATAGCAATCAGCCCCAGCATTTT. Translated: CASKVHSNQPQHF.

Concerning this clonotype itself: A much larger clonotype is one base distant, so this may be a read error. The V and J genes are TRBV4-1 and TRBJ2-7; a weak D match, TRBD1 (6 bases). V was trimmed by 0 bases and J by 8 bases, leaving 17 bases between them. CDR1 MGHRA and CDR2 YSYEKL come from the germline V gene. CDR3 length: 15 residues. The CDR3 DNA reads TGCGCCAGCAGCCAAGAGGGCAGGGGTGACGACAAGCAGTACTTC. Translated: CASSQEGRGDDKQYF.

The chain uses TRBV6-5 and TRBJ1-3; D may be TRBD1 (5 bases). Germline V gives CDR1 MNHEY, CDR2 SVGAGI. V lost 5 bases to trimming and J lost 7 bases, with 12 bases between them. This CDR3 has 13 amino acids. The CDR3 nucleotides read TGTGCCAGCAGTCAGGGAAAGGGGAACACCATATATTTT. Protein product: CASSQGKGNTIYF.

This clonotype was seen more than once but under ten times. The gene calls are TRBV6-6 and TRBJ1-1; unclear D gene. CDR1 and CDR2 from the germline V gene are MNHNY and SVGAGI (reference sequence). The CDR3 totals 12 residues. V was trimmed by 8 bases and J by 5 bases, leaving 12 bases between them. CDR3 sequence: CASGITRTEAFF. The CDR3 DNA reads TGTGCCAGCGGGATTACGCGTACTGAAGCTTTCTTT.

This clonotype was observed a handful of times. This chain connects TRBV7-3 to TRBJ1-1; 8 nucleotides agree with TRBD1. The CDR3 is 16 amino acids. J was trimmed by 3 bases and V by 0 bases; bases with no gene match: 6. Germline CDR1 reads SGHTA; CDR2 reads FQGTGA. CDR3 DNA: TGTGCCAGCAGCTTAACGGGGACAGGATGGTACACTGAAGCTTTCTTT. This sequence encodes CASSLTGTGWYTEAFF. Full variable domain (remainder filled in from reference TRBV7-3 and TRBJ1-1): GAGVSQTPSNKVTEKGKYVELRCDPISGHTALYWYRQSLGQGPEFLIYFQGTGAADDSGLPNDRFFAVRPEGSVSTLKIQRTERGDSAVYLCASSLTGTGWYTEAFFGQGTRLTVV.